The T cell receptor beta chain described here comes from a study of vaccination and CD4 T cells after COVID-19. Background on the study: Sampling after COVID took place at a median of about 91 days (range 35 to 161) following diagnosis. Following dose two, a median about 72 days (range 14 to 241) passed before post-vaccine samples were taken.

Indicated treatment: roughly 10-day PBMC culture with coronavirus spike peptide pools or control peptides (ViraFEST assay). Peptide pools at roughly 10 ug/ml stimulated around 2 million PBMCs per well with 10 IU/ml IL-2. Cultured CD4+ T cell DNA underwent sequencing with the Oncomine TCR Beta short-read assay. TCRdb itself ran the PCR reads through MiXCR, one entry per CDR3 protein. The sample records fewer than 15,000 distinct CDR3 sequences, 35% being singletons. This clonotype was counted between two and nine times. Its antigen is not identified. With 5 bases removed from V and 0 bases from J, the gap between germline ends came to 5 bases. The CDR3 extends over 12 amino acids. Germline values: CDR1 DFQATT, CDR2 SNEGSKA (reference sequence).

This TCR was recovered from a human donor who had recovered from COVID-19. The material sequenced was CD4+ T cells from blood, cultured in vitro. V gene TRBV20-1 combines with J gene TRBJ2-1; D is unresolved. The CDR3 DNA follows: TGCAGTGCTCCGAGCTCCTACAATGAGCAGTTCTTC. This encodes CSAPSSYNEQFF.